Reported below is one T cell receptor beta chain. Its antigen specificity is not known. No much larger clone exists at a distance of one base, and base qualities are not known. This sample stems from a study of blood T cell repertoires in COVID-19 (TCRdb year 2020). At the level of the whole study: The collaborator samples originated in the United States, Italy and Spain and spanned the acute and convalescent phases of COVID-19. The repertoires were made available in a free public database intended to serve as a resource for research on the immune response to SARS-CoV-2. Where available, HLA class I and class II types were obtained from metadata supplied by the sample provider rather than from assay-based typing. The material from the prospective study consisted of cDNA or gDNA derived from T cells, B-cell-depleted T cells, or PBMCs. The samples were drawn from the first 160 participants of the ongoing ImmuneRACE study and from some 1,300 subjects provided by 6 global collaborators. Nearly every sample came with metadata listing a de-identified subject ID, COVID-19 status, age in years and sex. Deeply sampled blood TCRbeta repertoires from subjects exposed to, actively infected with, or recovered from COVID-19 were included in the dataset.

The CDR3 has 14 amino acids, counting the end cysteine and phenylalanine. Only the CDR3 part of the read is kept: 42 bases, read in frame from the first base. The germline V gene specifies ENHRY as CDR1 and SYGVKD as CDR2. The germline V and J ends show losses of 7 bases and 1 base respectively, and no gene match explains 3 bases of the junction. The immunoSEQ Assay, a bias-controlled multiplex PCR, was used to amplify TCRbeta CDR3 regions from genomic DNA. Processing in the source paper ran as follows. The number of nucleated cells in each sample was estimated from the amplification of reference gene primers within the assay. To quantify the absolute abundance of each unique TCRbeta CDR3 rearrangement, sequence reads were collapsed and filtered. Productive Simpson clonality was computed per sample as the square root of Simpson's diversity index over productive rearrangements. TCRdb provides this immuneACCESS table in a form limited to in-frame rearrangements. Some clones are lacking; in checked studies, under half of them reflect an unresolved V gene, and why the rest are absent is not known. The D gene and trimming were derived from the DNA, and the V and J assignments and clone size from that table. This sample comprises about 80,000 clones, about 83% of them detected only once. Roughly 9% of the sample is taken by the ten largest.

On the study overall, not on this receptor specifically: Clinical and demographic metadata were provided uncurated, with the amount varying by source and participant.

Whole blood was collected in K2EDTA tubes by collaborating institutions according to the institutions' own protocols. For TCRbeta analysis, collaborators shipped samples as frozen whole blood, isolated PBMCs, or DNA extracted from either of those sample types. This receptor was obtained from a human donor in a cohort sampled during active COVID-19. The chain couples TRBV10-3 to TRBJ2-2, and 7 junctional nucleotides match TRBD1. Sequencing was carried out using peripheral blood. The bases read TGTGCCATCACCAGACAGGGGAACACCGGGGAGCTGTTTTTT. This yields the protein CAITRQGNTGELFF.